The clone carrying this TCR beta chain was observed a handful of times. The data stem from a study of T cell responses to AZD1222 COVID-19 vaccine. Repertoires were generated with immunoSEQ multiplex PCR, while TCRdb's copy carries only in-frame clones and drops some. The table shows 100,000 to 150,000 clones, with approximately 89% occurring only once. Germline V gene sequence: CDR1 SNHLY, CDR2 FYNNEI. The CDR3 consists of 13 residues. V gave up 7 bases and J gave up 0 bases, with 9 bases separating them. The receptor was derived from an adult who received the AZD1222 COVID-19 vaccine. This specimen consisted of peripheral blood, obtained 28 days after the second AZD1222 dose. The chain employs TRBV2 and TRBJ1-1; D is undetermined. The CDR3 spells CASTQTMNTEAFF. CDR3 coding DNA: TGTGCCAGCACCCAGACAATGAACACTGAAGCTTTCTTT.